The 8 T cell receptor beta chains below come from one sample, sequenced in a study of CD8+CD57+ T cells in acquired aplastic anemia. Sequenced patients had shown CD8+CD57+ cell expansion by flow cytometry. The template used for profiling TCR beta VDJ and CDR3 was genomic DNA. TCRdb called the reads again in MiXCR, with one record for every CDR3 protein. The sample yields 160,000 or so distinct CDR3 sequences, 45% to 55% seen once. Material for sequencing was sorted CD4+, CD8+, or CD8+CD57+ T cells (not recorded which) from PBMCs. These receptors were taken from a human donor with aplastic anemia.

This chain links TRBV9 with TRBJ2-3; no firm D call. The germline V gene encodes CDR1 SGDLS and CDR2 YYNGEE. Between the trimmed V and J ends, which lost 0 bases and 1 base, there was a span of 12 bases. The CDR3 is 16 amino acids. The CDR3 reads CASSVASPVGTDTQYF. In nucleotides, the CDR3 is TGTGCCAGCAGCGTAGCTAGTCCCGTTGGCACAGATACGCAGTATTTT.

In its sample, this clonotype was seen once. One end of the junction is discordant with germline, which a read error may explain. This chain connects TRBV7-7 to TRBJ1-3, with unresolved D. This CDR3 spans 13 amino acids. Germline CDR1 is SSHAT and CDR2 is FNYEAQ (reference sequence). CDR3 DNA sequence: TGTGCTAGCAGCCCTGAGTACGGAAACACCATATATTTT. Its translation: CASSPEYGNTIYF.

This clonotype was recorded many times. V is TRBV6-6 and J is TRBJ2-7; D is possibly TRBD1 (5 bases). The CDR3 has 13 residues. V was pared by 0 bases and J by 7 bases, with 10 bases between. Germline values: CDR1 MNHNY, CDR2 SVGAGI (reference sequence). The CDR3 bases are TGTGCCAGCAGTTACTCGGGGCGGCCGGAGCAGTACTTC. It specifies CASSYSGRPEQYF.

This clonotype showed up many times. The gene calls are TRBV10-3 and TRBJ1-5, with unresolved D. Germline CDR1 and CDR2: ENHRY and SYGVKD. The CDR3 runs 12 residues. Trimming pared 10 bases from V and 1 base from J, leaving 8 bases between. The CDR3 sequence is CATADSNQPQHF. CDR3 bases: TGTGCCACCGCGGACAGCAATCAGCCCCAGCATTTT.

The chain joins TRBV5-1 to TRBJ2-3; D might be TRBD1 or TRBD2, each matching 6 bases. V dropped 3 bases and J dropped 4 bases, with 12 bases sitting between them. CDR3 length: 14 amino acids. Germline CDR1 SGHRS, CDR2 YFSETQ. This chain's CDR3 is CASSSRRGPDTQYF. The CDR3 coding sequence is TGCGCCAGCAGCTCTCGACGGGGGCCAGATACGCAGTATTTT.

The rearrangement joins TRBV10-3 to TRBJ2-6; 7 positions agree with TRBD1. J lost 0 bases, V lost 5 bases, and 10 bases had no gene match. CDR1 and CDR2 (germline): ENHRY, SYGVKD. The CDR3 length is 18 residues. The CDR3 reads CAISNRQGWNSGANVLTF. DNA for the CDR3: TGTGCCATCAGTAATCGACAGGGTTGGAACTCTGGGGCCAACGTCCTGACTTTC.

In this sample, this clonotype turned up many times. The chain recombines TRBV9 with TRBJ1-2; no definite D call. Trimming took 2 bases from V and 0 from J, leaving 11 bases between them. CDR3 length equals 15 residues. Germline CDR1 is SGDLS and CDR2 is YYNGEE. CDR3 sequence (DNA): TGTGCCAGCAGCGTCATGGCCGCTCCTAACTATGGCTACACCTTC. It yields the protein CASSVMAAPNYGYTF.

This CDR3 reads CSVEARGYTEAFF. The DNA of the CDR3 is TGCAGCGTTGAAGCCCGGGGGTACACTGAAGCTTTCTTT. The V call is TRBV29-1, the J call TRBJ1-1; D perhaps matches TRBD1 (5 bases). This CDR3 is 13 amino acids long. V gave up 1 base and J gave up 3 bases, with 9 bases separating them. Looked up from germline, CDR1 is SQVTM and CDR2 is ANQGSEA. Filled out from reference TRBV29-1 and TRBJ1-1, the complete variable domain reads SAVISQKPSRDICQRGTSLTIQCQVDSQVTMMFWYRQQPGQSLTLIATANQGSEATYESGFVIDKFPISRPNLTFSTLTVSNMSPEDSSIYLCSVEARGYTEAFFGQGTRLTVV.